What follows describes a single T cell receptor beta chain. Described time point: after dendritic cell vaccination, including at tumor progression/relapse. No glioblastoma patient carried an isocitrate dehydrogenase mutation. This sample was taken from a study of glioma-infiltrating T cells after dendritic cell vaccination. The CDR3 runs to 14 residues. V trimming: 3 bases; J trimming: 10 bases; junction bases outside the gene matches: 8. Germline-derived CDR1 and CDR2 are SGHTA and FQGNSA. Input was about 2 ug genomic DNA, or all available if less. Primers: 60 V beta forward and 13 J beta reverse. The table came from immunoSEQ multiplex PCR; TCRdb's copy has only in-frame clones and leaves some out. The table records roughly 87,000 clones, roughly 80% of them present only once.

Source: blood, taken after dendritic cell vaccination. The rearrangement links TRBV7-2 to TRBJ2-1; 8 bases line up with TRBD2. The clonotype comes from a human donor with glioblastoma. Here the CDR3 DNA reads TGTGCCAGCAGCTTTTCGGGGGGGGCCGTCGAGCAGTTCTTC. It codes for CASSFSGGAVEQFF.